This T cell receptor beta chain was identified during a study of blood T cell repertoires in COVID-19. At the level of the study: The origin of the acute and convalescent COVID-19 samples was the United States, Italy and Spain.

Authors' data handling: Amplification with reference gene primers provided the estimates of nucleated cell counts. Sequencing used immunoSEQ multiplex PCR; TCRdb keeps in-frame clones, though not all of them. The DNA was the basis for D and trimming; V, J and clone size are from that table. The sample holds under 300,000 clones, around 83% seen once. CDR1 and CDR2 (germline): MDHEN, SYDVKM. CDR3 size: 12 residues. Trimming removed 7 bases from V and 5 bases from J; junction bases left unmatched: 1. Note on this clone: This specimen includes other DNA sequences encoding the same CDR3.

Sequencing was done on a sample of peripheral blood. This chain connects TRBV28 to TRBJ2-2; 7 positions agree with TRBD2. The TCR comes from a woman aged 18-29 years with acute or convalescent COVID-19. Here the CDR3 reads CASMGGTGELFF. CDR3 DNA: TGTGCCAGCATGGGAGGGACCGGGGAGCTGTTTTTT.